The source of this T cell receptor (beta chain) is a study of cytomegalovirus exposure and HLA in healthy donors. PCR used 60 Vbeta primers and 13 Jbeta primers. In the authors' methods: Later analysis identified tens of millions of unique TCR beta chains, about 12 million shared. Assay: immunoSEQ multiplex PCR; the TCRdb copy retains only in-frame clones and omits some. The DNA was the basis for D and trimming; V, J and clone size are from that table. The sample has hundreds of thousands of clones, just over 70% seen once; the top ten hold about 2.2%. Worth noting for this clone: Its antigen remains unknown.

General study results and limits: There were several of the most significant clusters that appeared linked to common viral pathogens in a later analysis. CMV serostatus was the sole immune exposure data available.

This TCR was recovered from a female donor in good health and CMV-seronegative. The sample taken for sequencing was PBMCs.

The CDR3 loop reads CASSPYHRQGDNQPQHF. In DNA, the CDR3 is TGCGCCAGCAGCCCTTACCATAGACAGGGCGACAATCAGCCCCAGCATTTT. V is TRBV4-1 and J is TRBJ1-5, with 7 nucleotides matching TRBD1. The J segment lost 3 bases and the V segment lost 4 bases, leaving 12 bases of the junction unmatched. This CDR3 spans 17 amino acids. Germline V lookup: CDR1 MGHRA, CDR2 YSYEKL.